These T cell receptor beta chains were read from a single sample in a study of CD8+ T cells in alopecia areata. Using immunoSEQ multiplex PCR, the repertoire was profiled, and TCRdb retains in-frame clones only, with some absent. The profile covers about 120,000 clones, with over 60% appearing a single time and around 5.7% taken by the ten largest. This specimen was CD4+ T cells sorted from blood, taken at week 4, from a patient treated with tofacitinib. The source of these receptors is a human donor with alopecia areata. The CDR3 runs from the conserved cysteine through the conserved F or W. The D gene is left open where the match is weak. Rows give clone size only sometimes, using once, few, many, or a class for an expanded clone.

TRBJ2-5,TRBV4-3,.,once,CASSQDGRLQETQYF,TGCGCCAGCAGCCAAGACGGCAGGCTCCAAGAGACCCAGTACTTC
TRBJ1-4,TRBV9,TRBD1,.,CASSANFDRASNEKLFF,TGTGCCAGCAGCGCGAACTTCGACAGGGCATCTAATGAAAAACTGTTTTTT
TRBJ1-3,TRBV5-1,.,.,CASSEVGNTIYF,TGCGCCAGCAGTGAGGTTGGAAACACCATATATTTT
TRBJ1-5,TRBV6-5,.,.,CASSSTGERGQPQHF,TGTGCCAGCAGTTCGACCGGGGAACGGGGTCAGCCCCAGCATTTT
TRBJ2-5,TRBV30,.,.,CAWRTPGRETQYF,TGTGCCTGGAGGACCCCAGGGCGCGAGACCCAGTACTTC
TRBJ1-6,TRBV7-2,.,.,CASRADKSPLHF,TGTGCCAGCAGGGCAGACAAATCACCCCTCCACTTT
TRBJ1-1,TRBV5-6,.,.,CASSLRQVEAFF,TGTGCCAGCAGCTTGCGGCAGGTCGAAGCTTTCTTT
TRBJ1-2,TRBV9,.,.,CASSADPMNYGYTF,TGTGCCAGCAGCGCAGATCCAATGAACTATGGCTACACCTTC
TRBJ2-1,TRBV30,TRBD2,.,CAWRGAGEYNEQFF,TGTGCCTGGAGGGGAGCGGGAGAGTACAATGAGCAGTTCTTC
TRBJ2-7,TRBV29-1,TRBD1,few,CSVARSGGAEQYF,TGCAGCGTTGCACGATCAGGGGGCGCCGAGCAGTACTTC
TRBJ1-5,TRBV5-6,.,.,CASSLWGLADQPQHF,TGTGCCAGCAGCTTGTGGGGGTTGGCGGATCAGCCCCAGCATTTT
TRBJ2-1,TRBV6-6,TRBD2,.,CASSYPGSGGNEQFF,TGTGCCAGCAGTTATCCCGGAAGCGGGGGGAATGAGCAGTTCTTC
TRBJ2-3,TRBV6-5,TRBD1,.,CAGTQDRGTDTQYF,TGTGCCGGCACCCAGGACAGGGGGACAGATACGCAGTATTTT
TRBJ1-4,TRBV30,TRBD1,.,CAWSTTGTPREKLFF,TGTGCCTGGAGTACGACAGGGACGCCACGTGAAAAACTGTTTTTT
TRBJ2-7,TRBV28,TRBD2,.,CASSLLLSGSYEQYF,TGTGCCAGCAGTTTGTTACTTAGCGGGAGCTACGAGCAGTACTTC
TRBJ1-4,TRBV11-2,TRBD1,few,CASKTGQPNEKLFF,TGTGCCAGTAAAACGGGACAGCCTAATGAAAAACTGTTTTTT
TRBJ2-3,TRBV14,TRBD2,.,CASSQAGTSGSGTQYF,TGTGCCAGCAGCCAGGCCGGGACTAGCGGGTCAGGTACGCAGTATTTT
TRBJ2-7,TRBV29-1,TRBD1,.,CSVGGTGGSYEQYF,TGCAGCGTCGGAGGGACAGGGGGCTCCTACGAGCAGTACTTC
TRBJ1-1,TRBV7-9,.,once,CASSGNRNTEAFF,TGTGCCAGCAGCGGCAACAGGAACACTGAAGCTTTCTTT
TRBJ2-3,TRBV4-3,.,.,CASSYRDQATDTQYF,TGCGCCAGCAGCTATAGAGACCAAGCTACAGATACGCAGTATTTT
TRBJ2-7,TRBV10-3,TRBD2,.,CAISQAGGNYEQYF,TGTGCCATCAGCCAGGCGGGGGGGAACTACGAGCAGTACTTC
TRBJ1-2,TRBV7-2,.,.,CASSLDPAASNYGYTF,TGTGCCAGCAGCTTAGATCCTGCCGCCTCTAACTATGGCTACACCTTC
TRBJ2-7,TRBV6-6,TRBD1,few,CASSYRDRDFEQYF,TGTGCCAGCAGTTACCGGGACAGGGACTTCGAGCAGTACTTC
TRBJ1-3,TRBV29-1,.,.,CSAVEGSGNTIYF,TGCAGCGCCGTCGAAGGATCCGGAAACACCATATATTTT
TRBJ2-7,TRBV29-1,.,.,CSVYLQGSSYEQYF,TGCAGCGTCTACTTACAGGGAAGCTCCTACGAGCAGTACTTC
TRBJ2-4,TRBV29-1,.,.,CSVESVAKNIQYF,TGCAGCGTTGAGAGTGTAGCCAAAAACATTCAGTACTTC
TRBJ1-3,TRBV30,.,once,CAWNTQDKSGNTIYF,TGTGCCTGGAATACTCAGGACAAAAGTGGAAACACCATATATTTT
TRBJ1-1,TRBV19,.,.,CASSIGGLGTEAFF,TGTGCCAGTAGTATTGGGGGCCTGGGGACTGAAGCTTTCTTT
TRBJ2-3,TRBV7-9,TRBD2,.,CASRRTSDTDTQYF,TGTGCCAGCAGGAGGACTAGCGACACAGATACGCAGTATTTT
TRBJ1-1,TRBV7-9,.,.,CASSLHVGGNTEAFF,TGTGCCAGCAGCTTACATGTAGGGGGGAACACTGAAGCTTTCTTT
TRBJ2-5,TRBV29-1,TRBD2,.,CSVVLAGLRETQYF,TGCAGCGTTGTTCTAGCGGGGTTGCGAGAGACCCAGTACTTC
TRBJ2-5,TRBV5-1,.,.,CASSATDYQETQYF,TGCGCCAGCAGCGCGACAGATTACCAAGAGACCCAGTACTTC
TRBJ2-6,TRBV27,.,.,CASSLSPGANVLTF,TGTGCCAGCAGTTTATCTCCAGGGGCCAACGTCCTGACTTTC
TRBJ2-5,TRBV9,TRBD2,few,CASSSGTSAETQYF,TGTGCCAGCAGCTCCGGGACTAGCGCAGAGACCCAGTACTTC
TRBJ1-6,TRBV10-3,TRBD1,.,CAISRGQGGNSPLHF,TGTGCCATCAGCCGAGGACAGGGTGGGAATTCACCCCTCCACTTT
TRBJ2-2,TRBV5-1,TRBD1,few,CASSTTGGVNTGELFF,TGCGCCAGCAGCACTACAGGGGGAGTGAACACCGGGGAGCTGTTTTTT
TRBJ1-1,TRBV7-2,.,.,CASSLEYESTEAFF,TGTGCCAGCAGCTTAGAATACGAATCCACTGAAGCTTTCTTT
TRBJ2-3,TRBV5-6,TRBD2,.,CASSFGTSGRRADTQYF,TGTGCCAGCAGCTTTGGGACTAGCGGGAGACGAGCAGATACGCAGTATTTT
TRBJ1-1,TRBV7-9,.,.,CASSLEQANTEAFF,TGTGCCAGCAGCTTAGAACAGGCGAACACTGAAGCTTTCTTT
TRBJ2-3,TRBV30,.,.,CAWSAGDTQYF,TGTGCCTGGAGTGCGGGAGATACGCAGTATTTT
TRBJ2-5,TRBV6-1,TRBD2,.,CASSVGLNGGAWETQYF,TGTGCCAGCAGTGTGGGACTGAACGGGGGGGCATGGGAGACCCAGTACTTC
TRBJ2-1,TRBV4-3,.,.,CASSQGRFGSQDEQFF,TGCGCCAGCAGCCAAGGCAGGTTCGGGAGCCAGGATGAGCAGTTCTTC
TRBJ1-1,TRBV29-1,.,.,CSVDRRNTEAFF,TGCAGCGTTGACAGGCGCAACACTGAAGCTTTCTTT
TRBJ2-3,TRBV2,TRBD2,.,CASSEWREGQVDTQYF,TGTGCCAGCAGTGAATGGCGGGAGGGCCAAGTGGATACGCAGTATTTT
TRBJ2-7,TRBV5-1,.,.,CASSPGTEPYEQYF,TGCGCCAGCAGTCCCGGGACGGAACCCTACGAGCAGTACTTC
TRBJ2-5,TRBV7-8,.,.,CASSLGGGRETQYF,TGTGCCAGCAGCTTAGGCGGAGGGAGGGAGACCCAGTACTTC
TRBJ2-7,TRBV7-3,.,few,CASSFQQKLYEQYF,TGTGCCAGCAGCTTTCAGCAGAAACTCTACGAGCAGTACTTC
TRBJ2-3,TRBV29-1,.,.,CSSIRAGSRTDTQYF,TGCAGCTCGATCCGTGCAGGGAGCCGCACAGATACGCAGTATTTT
TRBJ1-1,TRBV29-1,.,.,CSVDLSGNTEAFF,TGCAGCGTTGATCTTTCAGGGAACACTGAAGCTTTCTTT
TRBJ2-6,TRBV4-1,.,.,CASSQGPASGANVLTF,TGCGCCAGCAGCCAAGGGCCGGCCTCTGGGGCCAACGTCCTGACTTTC
TRBJ1-1,TRBV30,.,.,CAWSGAGRTMSAFF,TGTGCCTGGAGTGGCGCAGGACGGACGATGTCAGCTTTCTTT